Below, one T cell receptor beta chain is given with its context. The CDR3 runs 11 residues. Germline V CDR1 and CDR2: DFQATT, SNEGSKA (reference sequence). V lost 3 bases to trimming and J lost 5 bases, with 5 bases between them. Original methodology: For nucleated cells, counts were estimated from reference gene primer amplification. Assay: immunoSEQ multiplex PCR; the TCRdb copy retains only in-frame clones and omits some. V and J calls and clone size come straight from that table; D and trimming were deduced from the DNA. This repertoire shows some 70,000 clones, 75% to 90% found once; its top ten account for over 7.5%. The sample comes from a study of blood T cell repertoires in COVID-19. For the study at large: Samples came from the United States, Italy and Spain, spanning acute and convalescent COVID-19. The cDNA or gDNA used as material had been derived from T cells, B-cell-depleted T cells, or PBMCs.

Sequencing was done on a sample of peripheral blood. The chain uses TRBV20-1 and TRBJ2-1; no reliable D call. This TCR was sampled from a man aged 25-45 years with acute or convalescent COVID-19. DNA for the CDR3: TGCAGTGCTAGCCGCGACAATGAGCAGTTCTTC. It yields the protein CSASRDNEQFF.